Described below is a single TCR beta chain sequence and its context. The data stem from a study of cytomegalovirus exposure and HLA in healthy donors. Background on the study: The 120 or so validation repertoires used a platform that matched the one used for the approximately 610 first-cohort repertoires, as a later analysis reported.

Germline-derived CDR1 and CDR2 are MNHNY and SVGAGI (reference sequence). CDR3 length: 15 amino acids. V was cut by 2 bases and J by 5 bases, with 12 bases left in between. The assay was immunoSEQ multiplex PCR, and TCRdb's table has in-frame clones only and misses some. The sample contains tens of thousands of clones, approximately 94% of which appear only once. The sequencing input was PBMCs. The sequence was collected from a man between 18 and 29 years old in good health and CMV-seropositive. V is TRBV6-6 and J is TRBJ1-4; D is possibly TRBD1 (5 bases). The CDR3 nucleotides read TGTGCCAGCAGTTACCAGGGCCAATCGAATGAAAAACTGTTTTTT. Translated: CASSYQGQSNEKLFF.